The present T cell receptor (beta chain) was sequenced within a study of coeliac disease. Germline CDR1 reads MNHEY; CDR2 reads SMNVEV (reference sequence). V lost 4 bases, J lost 6 bases, and 11 bases lay in between. The CDR3 is 13 amino acids. Study observations and caveats: The authors considered this approach unsuitable for unbiased detection of gliadin-specific T cells. In active celiac disease, intraepithelial and lamina propria TRB and TRG repertoires were less clonal than controls.

The method was immunoSEQ multiplex PCR; TCRdb's version includes in-frame clones alone and lacks a portion of them. The table has around 1,100 clones, under 70% seen once. In the case of this clone: Its antigen is unknown. The same CDR3 can be traced to other DNA sequences in this sample.

Sequencing was performed on intraepithelial lymphocytes from the gut. The V gene is TRBV27, the J gene TRBJ2-3, with no clear D. This clonotype was obtained from an older man without celiac disease. The CDR3 sequence is CASSSHSADTQYF. The CDR3 DNA sequence: TGTGCCAGCAGTTCCCATAGTGCGGATACGCAGTATTTT.